This note documents a single T cell receptor beta chain sequence. Each case's diagnosis was confirmed by two pathologists on H&E. Nucleic acids came from premalignant or tumor cells enriched by macro-dissection. The data originate from a study of immune evolution from preneoplasia to lung adenocarcinoma. Here immunoSEQ multiplex PCR was the method, and the copy in TCRdb shows in-frame clones only, minus some. The sample has about 4,600 clones; roughly 85% are singletons. The germline V gene has CDR1 MNHNS and CDR2 SASEGT. The V gene lost 4 bases and the J gene lost 3 bases, with 9 bases spanning the gap. The CDR3 is made up of 13 amino acids.

This sequence was found in a person between 45 and 65 years old with lung adenocarcinoma. The specimen was FFPE invasive lung adenocarcinoma tissue. The V call is TRBV6-1, the J call TRBJ1-1, with D hard to call. CDR3 sequence reads: CASSVGGYTEAFF. The CDR3 bases are TGTGCCAGCAGTGTTGGAGGGTACACTGAAGCTTTCTTT.